A single sample gave rise to the 10 T cell receptor beta chains below, sequenced in a study of cytotoxic CD8 clonotypes in ibrutinib-treated CLL. The table came from immunoSEQ multiplex PCR; TCRdb's copy has only in-frame clones and leaves some out. The sample has about 140,000 clones, 80% seen once. This specimen consisted of PBMCs, obtained after 36 months of ibrutinib treatment. Receptors were obtained from a human donor with chronic lymphocytic leukemia.

The genes are TRBV27 and TRBJ1-2; unclear D gene. The V end lost 6 bases, the J end lost 2 bases, and 10 bases lay between the germline ends. Per germline, CDR1 MNHEY and CDR2 SMNVEV (reference sequence). This CDR3 contains 13 residues. CDR3 in DNA: TGTGCCAGCAGCCCCGTCTTGAACTATGGCTACACCTTC. Protein product: CASSPVLNYGYTF.

The chain carries TRBV6-5 and TRBJ1-3, with 10 bases fitting TRBD1. Germline values: CDR1 MNHEY, CDR2 SVGAGI. This CDR3 spans 13 amino acids. V dropped 8 bases and J dropped 8; count of bases not matched to a gene: 6. DNA for the CDR3: TGTGCCAGCCGGGGACAGGGGCCCCACACCATATATTTT. Its translation is CASRGQGPHTIYF.

This rearrangement joins TRBV27 to TRBJ1-2; TRBD1 agrees at 7 bases. After removal of 0 bases from V and 7 bases from J, the junction contained 2 bases not matched to a gene. Germline V gene data show CDR1 as MNHEY and CDR2 as SMNVEV (reference sequence). This CDR3 region has 13 residues. The CDR3 loop is CASSLSGGFGYTF. For the CDR3, the DNA is TGTGCCAGCAGTTTATCAGGGGGCTTTGGCTACACCTTC.

The chain recombines TRBV7-2 with TRBJ2-3; TRBD2 aligns across 10 bases. V was clipped by 5 bases and J by 4 bases; unmatched bases: 12. CDR3 length: 17 residues. CDR1 SGHTA and CDR2 FQGNSA come from the germline V gene. The CDR3 region is CASSPESSGGASDTQYF. CDR3 DNA: TGTGCCAGCAGCCCCGAGTCGAGCGGGGGGGCTTCAGATACGCAGTATTTT.

CDR3 residues: CASSLFLTGAPVTQYF. The DNA of the CDR3 is TGTGCCAGCAGTTTATTCCTCACGGGAGCCCCAGTTACGCAGTATTTT. The V call is TRBV27, the J call TRBJ2-3; tentative D call: TRBD2 (6 bases). Trimming removed 1 base from V and 8 bases from J, with 19 bases in between. Germline V gene lookup returns CDR1 MNHEY and CDR2 SMNVEV (reference sequence). This CDR3 comprises 16 residues.

The V and J genes are TRBV28 and TRBJ2-7; the D gene is possibly TRBD1 (6 bases). CDR1 is MDHEN and CDR2 is SYDVKM in the germline V gene. The CDR3 totals 17 residues. Trimming cost V 1 base and J 1 base, with 17 bases left between them. Here the CDR3 DNA reads TGTGCCAGCAGTTTATTACCGGGACAATCTGCTTCCTACGAGCAGTACTTC. Protein: CASSLLPGQSASYEQYF.

The chain employs TRBV7-2 and TRBJ2-3, with 11 bases matching TRBD2. Unmatched junction bases numbered 9, after V lost 7 bases and J lost 3 bases. CDR1 SGHTA and CDR2 FQGNSA come from the germline V gene. This CDR3 region has 16 residues. The CDR3 DNA is TGTGCCAGCAACGAAGGACTAGCGGGCCTTACAGATACGCAGTATTTT. Protein product: CASNEGLAGLTDTQYF.

DNA of the CDR3: TGTGCCAGCAGTGCCCGGACAGGGATTCCAGATACGCAGTATTTT. Its translation is CASSARTGIPDTQYF. The rearrangement joins TRBV27 to TRBJ2-3, with TRBD1 matching over 8 bases. There are 15 residues in the CDR3. Germline-derived CDR1 and CDR2 are MNHEY and SMNVEV (reference sequence). Trimming cost V 5 bases and J 4 bases; bases outside gene matches: 8.

The chain employs TRBV7-9 and TRBJ2-5; the D gene is possibly TRBD2 (6 bases). CDR1 and CDR2 from the germline V gene are SEHNR and FQNEAQ (reference sequence). This CDR3 has 13 amino acids. Trimming removed 6 bases at V and 3 bases at J, with 11 bases between. The CDR3: CASRAGRKETQYF. CDR3 sequence (DNA): TGTGCCAGCAGGGCGGGGCGGAAAGAGACCCAGTACTTC.

This clone was recorded only once. This chain links TRBV5-1 with TRBJ2-5; the match to TRBD1 covers 12 bases. The CDR3 consists of 15 residues. Per germline, CDR1 SGHRS and CDR2 YFSETQ. J gave up 5 bases and V 3 bases, and 5 bases lay outside the gene matches. The CDR3 loop is CASSSGTGGEETQYF. The CDR3 DNA sequence: TGCGCCAGCAGCTCCGGGACAGGGGGCGAGGAGACCCAGTACTTC. Drawing the rest from reference TRBV5-1 and TRBJ2-5, the complete variable domain is KAGVTQTPRYLIKTRGQQVTLSCSPISGHRSVSWYQQTPGQGLQFLFEYFSETQRNKGNFPGRFSGRQFSNSRSEMNVSTLELGDSALYLCASSSGTGGEETQYFGPGTRLLVL.